Listed here are 3 T cell receptor beta chains from one sample, sequenced in a study of cytomegalovirus exposure and HLA in healthy donors. PCR primers comprised 60 Vbeta and 13 Jbeta primers. Sequencing used immunoSEQ multiplex PCR; TCRdb keeps in-frame clones, though not all of them. Seen here are about 99,000 clones, around 82% observed once, and the top ten hold approximately 1.9%. Sequences were obtained from PBMCs. Source of these receptors: a woman aged 35 to 49 in good health and CMV-seronegative.

The rearrangement joins TRBV2 to TRBJ2-1; possibly TRBD2 for D (5 bases). V lost 7 bases to trimming and J lost 3 bases, with 10 bases between them. The CDR3 sequence is 13 residues long. Germline V gene data show CDR1 as SNHLY and CDR2 as FYNNEI. DNA of the CDR3: TGTGCCAGCAACGGGGATGACTACAATGAGCAGTTCTTC. Translation: CASNGDDYNEQFF.

V and J are TRBV15 and TRBJ2-7, with D perhaps TRBD2 (6 bases). Germline V gene sequence: CDR1 LNHNV, CDR2 YYDKDF (reference sequence). The V gene lost 5 bases and the J gene lost 4 bases, with 9 bases spanning the gap. This CDR3 comprises 12 residues. The CDR3 loop reads CATSGGGYEQYF. The CDR3 DNA reads TGTGCCACCAGCGGCGGAGGGTACGAGCAGTACTTC. The variable domain in full, completed from reference TRBV15 and TRBJ2-7, reads DAMVIQNPRYQVTQFGKPVTLSCSQTLNHNVMYWYQQKSSQAPKLLFHYYDKDFNNEADTPDNFQSRRPNTSFCFLDIRSPGLGDTAMYLCATSGGGYEQYFGPGTRLTVT.

The V call is TRBV19, the J call TRBJ2-3, with 9 nucleotides matching TRBD2. This CDR3 has 14 amino acids. The ends lost 7 bases at V and 2 bases at J; junction bases unmatched: 4. The germline CDR1 and CDR2 sequences are LNHDA and SQIVND (reference sequence). The chain's CDR3 is CASTSGRYTDTQYF. The DNA for the CDR3 is TGTGCCAGTACCAGCGGGAGGTACACAGATACGCAGTATTTT.